This T cell receptor (beta chain) was sequenced during a study of OX40 agonist ivuxolimab in advanced cancers. Study observations and caveats: Relative to CD4+, CD8+ T cells held more expanded clones on average.

The CDR3 spans 13 residues. V was pared by 10 bases and J by 6 bases, with 16 bases between. Germline V gene lookup returns CDR1 LNHDA and CDR2 SQIVND (reference sequence). The method was immunoSEQ multiplex PCR; TCRdb's version includes in-frame clones alone and lacks a portion of them. The sample yields nearly 80,000 clones, more than 90% seen once. This clone was detected once. What it recognizes is unknown. Sequenced here: CD4+ or CD8+ T cells sorted from blood, sampled in a trial of the OX40 agonist ivuxolimab. This sequence joins TRBV19 and TRBJ1-5, with a possible D match to TRBD1 (6 bases). The clonotype originates from an adult with an advanced solid tumor such as melanoma, head and neck, liver or kidney cancer. The CDR3 nucleotides are TGTGCCACCTCAACCGACAGGAGTCAGCCCCAGCATTTT. This encodes CATSTDRSQPQHF.